This record concerns one TCR beta chain sequence. Antigen specificity is unknown. The data stem from a study of cytomegalovirus exposure and HLA in healthy donors. Findings and limits, study-wide: It was shown in a later analysis that HLA-associated TCR beta chains were more clonally expanded than other, equally common chains. Researchers had no immune exposure information except CMV serostatus available. Later analysis reportedly placed an Asian-associated ancestry cluster below the roughly 700-donor mean in N-insertions.

The PCR had 60 Vbeta and 13 Jbeta primers. Clones were read by immunoSEQ multiplex PCR, and TCRdb kept only the in-frame ones, dropping some. This sample has about 140,000 clones; around 80% occur once, and the top ten carry 1.8%. CDR1 and CDR2 from the germline V gene are SSHAT and FNYEAQ (reference sequence). The ends lost 5 bases at V and 1 base at J; junction bases unmatched: 4. The CDR3 is made up of 16 amino acids. This receptor was taken from a man aged 35-49 years in good health and CMV-seronegative. The chain is built from TRBV7-7 and TRBJ2-1; 11 bases line up with TRBD2. The sample consisted of PBMCs. The CDR3 spells CASSRRLAGSYNEQFF. The CDR3 DNA is TGTGCCAGCAGCCGCCGACTAGCGGGGTCCTACAATGAGCAGTTCTTC.